Included here is one T cell receptor beta chain sequence, with context. Its antigen is still unknown. Nothing much larger sits one base from this clone, and base qualities are not available. Receptor amplification or capture employed the immunoSEQ multiplex PCR assay. RNA was extracted from all samples and reverse transcribed into cDNA, which served as template for TCR sequencing. First-strand cDNA was synthesized using SuperScript III with a 2:1 mix of oligo-dT and random hexamers. A synthetic immune receptor repertoire was used to measure amplification bias, and any remaining bias was corrected computationally. The paper's data handling went like this. Raw reads were preprocessed to remove errors, and CDR3 was defined according to IMGT conventions as the region from the conserved cysteine to phenylalanine. Clonality was calculated as 1 minus Shannon entropy normalized by log2 of the number of productive unique TCRs. Scalp TCRbeta sequences were cross-referenced with sorted blood CD4 and CD8 repertoires so that the CD4 or CD8 identity of scalp clones could be inferred. TCRdb re-hosts the immuneACCESS table, in-frame sequences only. Its copies lack some clones; in the studies checked, an unresolved V gene accounts for under half of them, and the cause for the rest is not known. V and J calls and clone size follow that table, whereas D and trimming were derived from the DNA. The sample table records 100,000 to 150,000 clones; 45% to 65% of these occur just once. The ten largest clonotypes hold roughly 4.5% of the sample.

The sample belongs to a study of CD8+ T cells in alopecia areata (dated by TCRdb to 2016 to 2019). Study-wide context: The treated patients, all with moderate-to-severe alopecia areata, were enrolled in an open-label pilot trial of oral tofacitinib given at 5 to 10 mg twice daily. In humans, TCRbeta sequencing was performed on scalp tissue and on sorted CD4+ and CD8+ peripheral blood T cells from healthy controls and from patients with patchy or totalis/universalis alopecia areata. High-throughput TCRbeta sequencing was used to examine T cell clonal expansion in alopecia areata in both the C3H/HeJ mouse model and human patients. Scalp clonality was compared among normal scalp (n=4), patchy alopecia areata scalp (n=8), and alopecia totalis/universalis scalp (n=8). Tofacitinib was administered for 6 to 18 months, and 6 months of follow-up off drug were then conducted to assess delayed response and recurrence. RNA was extracted with the PAXgene miRNA kit for fixed scalp, the miRNeasy kit for PBMCs, and the RNeasy kit for mouse skin. Biopsies were taken from tofacitinib-treated patients at baseline and at 4 and 24 weeks of treatment, and a later scalp biopsy was taken in several of the tofacitinib-treated patients. Amplification of TCRbeta CDR3 regions was done by immunoSEQ multiplex PCR using 35 Vbeta forward primers and 13 Jbeta reverse primers. Results the study describes overall, beyond this receptor: TCR sequences shared between patients were less clear than in mice, possibly partly because of HLA diversity in the patient population. Unlike mouse skin, which is dominated by gammadelta T cells, normal human skin has resident alphabeta T cells that are also sequenced, and this complicates analysis of the scalp TCR repertoire. Lesional scalp, especially in alopecia totalis/universalis, showed higher clonality and more expanded CD8+ clones than normal scalp, suggesting antigenic drive.

Taken with the paper, the label for time point translates to: baseline before oral tofacitinib. Peripheral blood and lesional scalp punch biopsies were obtained from patients with alopecia areata. After PBMCs were isolated by density centrifugation and stained for CD3, CD4 and CD8, a FACSAria was used to sort CD4+ and CD8+ T cells. The V end gives up 0 bases and the J end 4 bases, leaving 4 bases in the junction not matched to a gene. The CDR3 covers 16 residues, taking in both the cysteine and the phenylalanine. Just CDR3 DNA is preserved here, 48 bases in frame from base 1. CDR1 and CDR2 (ENHRY, SYGVKD) derive from the germline V gene.

The TCR was taken from a human donor with alopecia areata. Material: CD4+ T cells sorted from blood, obtained at week 0. The chain is encoded by TRBV10-3 joined to TRBJ2-4, with 9 bases aligning to TRBD2. DNA sequence: TGTGCCATCAGTGAGTCCGCTAGCGGGGTGAAAAACATTCAGTACTTC. This is translated as CAISESASGVKNIQYF.